This T cell receptor beta chain was sequenced for a study of blood T cell repertoires in COVID-19 (TCRdb year 2020). Regarding the research as a whole: Collaborator samples came from the United States, Italy and Spain and covered acute and convalescent phases of COVID-19. A de-identified subject ID, COVID-19 status, age in years and sex were almost always included in the sample metadata. The repertoires were made available in a free public database intended to serve as a resource for research on the immune response to SARS-CoV-2. The samples were drawn from two sources: the first 160 participants of the ongoing ImmuneRACE study, and over 1,000 subjects contributed by 6 global collaborators. HLA class I and class II types, where available, came from metadata supplied by the sample provider rather than from assay-based typing. The prospective study material was composed of cDNA or gDNA derived from T cells, B-cell-depleted T cells, or PBMCs. Subjects who had been exposed to COVID-19, were actively infected with it, or had recovered from it provided the deeply sampled blood TCRbeta repertoires that made up the dataset.

What the study reported, not specific to this receptor: The quantity of clinical and demographic metadata differed by source and by participant and was supplied without curation.

In Seattle, one collaborating source enrolled patients while the infection was active and tracked those patients longitudinally over the course of disease. The collaborating institutions used their own protocols to collect whole blood in K2EDTA tubes. For TCRbeta analysis, collaborators shipped samples in one of three forms: frozen whole blood, isolated PBMCs, or DNA extracted from either of those sample types. V lost 4 bases and J lost 0 bases; the stretch between them is 12 bases long. The CDR3 covers 16 residues, taking in both the cysteine and the phenylalanine. CDR3 DNA only is kept here, 48 bases in frame from base 1. The germline V gene (reference sequence) specifies SEHNR as CDR1 and FQNEAQ as CDR2. Details on this clone: Its antigen specificity is not known. Per-base quality was not reported, and no clone a single base away is much larger than it.

TCRbeta CDR3 regions were amplified from genomic DNA by means of the immunoSEQ Assay, a bias-controlled multiplex PCR. On the study's bioinformatics: Nucleated cell counts per sample were estimated from amplification of reference gene primers within the assay. To quantify the absolute abundance of each unique TCRbeta CDR3 rearrangement, sequence reads were collapsed and filtered. For each sample, productive Simpson clonality was calculated as the square root of Simpson's diversity index across productive rearrangements. The immuneACCESS repertoire file appears here via TCRdb, limited to in-frame rearrangements. These files lack a portion of the clones; in checked studies, under half of the deficit traces to unresolved V genes, and the cause of the others is not known. The D gene and trimming were derived from the DNA, and the V and J assignments and clone size from that table. This sample gives 150,000 to 200,000 clones in total; 70% to 90% of them show up just once. The ten largest clones take up roughly 11% of the sample.

The specimen sequenced was peripheral blood. The sequence derives from a woman aged 55-70 years with COVID-19, enrolled during active disease. The chain is made from TRBV7-9 and TRBJ1-4; a confident D gene designation cannot be given. The CDR3 amino acid sequence is: CASSSLSTPTNEKLFF. The DNA is as follows: TGTGCCAGCAGCTCACTTAGTACGCCAACTAATGAAAAACTGTTTTTT.